These 29 T cell receptor beta chains share one sample of origin, sequenced in a study of T cell responses to AZD1222 COVID-19 vaccine. Only in-frame clones appear in the TCRdb table, and some are missing; sequencing was by immunoSEQ multiplex PCR. Among roughly 150,000 clones listed, around 90% were seen once. The sample in question was peripheral blood, obtained 28 days after the second AZD1222 dose. The origin of the receptors is an adult who received the AZD1222 COVID-19 vaccine.

V usage is TRBV6-5 and J usage is TRBJ1-5; 7 positions agree with TRBD1. Trimming took 6 bases from V and 16 from J; bases not matched to a gene: 18. Per germline, CDR1 MNHEY and CDR2 SVGAGI. The CDR3 runs 14 residues. The chain's CDR3 is CASRSPGTVPNFHF. DNA of the CDR3: TGTGCCAGCAGAAGCCCCGGGACAGTGCCGAACTTTCATTTT.

The J gene is TRBJ1-4, the V gene TRBV19; D is perhaps TRBD1 (5 bases). The CDR3 has 14 amino acids. V lost 5 bases to trimming and J lost 3 bases, with 10 bases between them. The germline gives CDR1 LNHDA, CDR2 SQIVND (reference sequence). CDR3: CASSGGAPNEKLFF. The CDR3 DNA sequence: TGTGCCAGTAGTGGCGGGGCCCCTAATGAAAAACTGTTTTTT.

This clone was observed a single time. The chain combines TRBV21-1 with TRBJ2-2; the table assigns TRBD2, which was not confirmed against the DNA. TRBV21-1 is termed a pseudogene. The CDR3 totals 16 residues. The CDR3 is CASSKGRGRNTGELFF. The DNA of the CDR3 is TGTGCCAGCAGCAAAGGGAGGGGCCGGAACACCGGGGAGCTGTTTTTT.

V gene TRBV3-1 (or the pseudogene TRBV3-2) combines with J gene TRBJ2-1; tentative D call: TRBD2 (6 bases). Germline values: CDR1 LGHDT, CDR2 YNNKEL (reference sequence). There are 15 residues in the CDR3. Trimming stripped 0 bases from V and 4 bases from J, with 10 bases between. The CDR3 loop is CASSQDRLAYNEQFF. The CDR3 DNA reads as TGTGCCAGCAGCCAAGATCGTCTAGCGTACAATGAGCAGTTCTTC.

This chain joins TRBV28 and TRBJ1-2; D is undetermined. This CDR3 is built from 10 residues. The germline V gene has CDR1 MDHEN and CDR2 SYDVKM. Trimming left V 6 bases short and J 8 bases short, with 7 bases between. CDR3 DNA sequence: TGTGCCAGCAGAGGCGGAGGCTACACCTTC. As protein: CASRGGGYTF.

V is TRBV6-5 and J is TRBJ1-2; weak D call: TRBD1 (5 bases). CDR3 length equals 16 residues. Germline V CDR1 and CDR2: MNHEY, SVGAGI. Trimming took off 2 bases at V and 4 bases at J, with 17 bases between the two ends. CDR3 sequence reads: CASSYAGRAGSYGYTF. CDR3 DNA sequence: TGTGCCAGCAGTTACGCTGGCAGGGCCGGGTCCTATGGCTACACCTTC.

This rearrangement joins TRBV9 to TRBJ1-2, with 11 bases fitting TRBD1. CDR1 and CDR2 (germline): SGDLS, YYNGEE. The ends lost 3 bases at V and 2 bases at J; junction bases unmatched: 6. The CDR3 length is 16 residues. The CDR3 bases are TGTGCCAGCAGCGCAGGACAGGGGGCTTCCAACTATGGCTACACCTTC. Translation: CASSAGQGASNYGYTF.

This chain connects TRBV5-1 to TRBJ1-4; D is possibly TRBD1 (5 bases). The germline V gene encodes CDR1 SGHRS and CDR2 YFSETQ. The germline V and J ends were trimmed by 0 bases and 8 bases, with 11 bases remaining between them. CDR3 length: 14 amino acids. The CDR3 region has the DNA TGCGCCAGCAGCTTGGCCAGGGCGGACGAAAAACTGTTTTTT. Translating gives CASSLARADEKLFF.

V and J are TRBV7-2 and TRBJ2-3; 13 nucleotides align to TRBD2. V lost 5 bases to trimming and J lost 1 base; unmatched junction nucleotides: 9. The V gene's germline CDR1 is SGHTA and CDR2 FQGNSA. The CDR3 runs to 18 residues. The CDR3 DNA reads TGTGCCAGCAGCCCTAACACCGGACTAGCGGGGGGCACAGATACGCAGTATTTT. Encoded protein: CASSPNTGLAGGTDTQYF.

The chain recombines TRBV20-1 with TRBJ2-7; the D is unclear. V was cut by 3 bases and J by 7 bases, with 22 bases left in between. This CDR3 is built from 15 residues. CDR1 is DFQATT and CDR2 is SNEGSKA in the germline V gene (reference sequence). The CDR3 nucleotides read TGCAGTGCTAGTCCCCCTCAGGACCTTCGACGGGAGCAGTACTTC. Translating gives CSASPPQDLRREQYF.

This sequence joins TRBV4-3 and TRBJ2-1; D is unresolved. The germline V gene encodes CDR1 LGHNA and CDR2 YSLEER. This CDR3 has 14 residues. V was shortened by 4 bases and J by 4 bases, with 11 bases between the two germline ends. CDR3 protein: CASSPSDEYNEQFF. CDR3 in DNA: TGCGCCAGCAGCCCATCGGACGAGTACAATGAGCAGTTCTTC.

CDR3 DNA: TGTGCCAGCAGCTTCCTAGCGGGGATCGAGCAGTACTTC. Amino acids: CASSFLAGIEQYF. V is TRBV5-5 and J is TRBJ2-7; TRBD2 matches 9 bases. V dropped 2 bases and J dropped 6; count of bases not matched to a gene: 3. The CDR3 contains 13 residues. The germline gives CDR1 SGHKS, CDR2 YYEKEE (reference sequence).

The chain links TRBV7-2 to TRBJ2-1; 12 bases agree with TRBD2. This CDR3 has 16 residues. Germline trimming cut 0 bases from V and 7 bases from J; bases unmatched to any gene: 4. Per germline, CDR1 SGHTA and CDR2 FQGNSA. This CDR3 reads CASSLAPSGGANEQFF. CDR3 DNA sequence: TGTGCCAGCAGCTTAGCTCCTAGCGGGGGGGCAAATGAGCAGTTCTTC.

This clone came up once. The chain couples TRBV5-1 to TRBJ2-3, with a weak D call TRBD2 (6 bases). Trimming took 1 base from V and 3 from J, leaving 18 bases between them. This CDR3 contains 17 residues. Germline V gene data show CDR1 as SGHRS and CDR2 as YFSETQ. The CDR3 protein is CASSLIRAALATDTQYF. Written as DNA, the CDR3 is TGCGCCAGCAGCTTGATCAGGGCAGCCCTAGCGACAGATACGCAGTATTTT. Combining the CDR3 with reference TRBV5-1 and TRBJ2-3 gives the whole variable domain KAGVTQTPRYLIKTRGQQVTLSCSPISGHRSVSWYQQTPGQGLQFLFEYFSETQRNKGNFPGRFSGRQFSNSRSEMNVSTLELGDSALYLCASSLIRAALATDTQYFGPGTRLTVL.

Here the CDR3 reads CASSIWERGTEAFF. The CDR3 DNA is TGTGCCAGTAGTATTTGGGAAAGGGGCACTGAAGCTTTCTTT. The gene calls are TRBV19 and TRBJ1-1; D might be TRBD1 (5 bases). The CDR3 totals 14 residues. The V end lost 3 bases, the J end lost 4 bases, and 12 bases lay between the germline ends. In germline, CDR1 is LNHDA, CDR2 SQIVND (reference sequence).

The rearrangement links TRBV10-3 to TRBJ2-1; D tentatively fits TRBD1 or TRBD2 (6 bases each). CDR1 is ENHRY, CDR2 SYGVKD, per germline. Between the trimmed V and J ends, which lost 1 base and 2 bases, there was a span of 12 bases. The CDR3 length is 16 residues. The chain's CDR3 is CAISEFGGSTYNEQFF. The CDR3 bases are TGTGCCATCAGTGAGTTCGGGGGCAGTACCTACAATGAGCAGTTCTTC.

This clone was counted once. The chain uses TRBV6-2 or TRBV6-3 and TRBJ2-2, with 7 bases matching TRBD2. This CDR3 has 16 residues. V gave up 3 bases and J gave up 5 bases; unmatched junction bases: 9. In germline, CDR1 is MNHEY, CDR2 SVGEGT. This CDR3 reads CASSYGGEGGTGELFF. The CDR3 bases are TGTGCCAGCAGTTATGGAGGAGAGGGAGGGACCGGGGAGCTGTTTTTT.

The rearrangement uses TRBV12-3 or TRBV12-4 and TRBJ1-2; a possible D gene is TRBD1 (6 bases). Trimming removed 4 bases at V and 8 bases at J, with 11 bases between. This CDR3 has 12 amino acids. This chain's CDR3 is CASSSLTGGYTF. The DNA of the CDR3 is TGTGCCAGCAGTTCTCTCACAGGGGGCTACACCTTC.

The chain links TRBV7-2 to TRBJ1-6; 7 bases match TRBD1. Germline-derived CDR1 and CDR2 are SGHTA and FQGNSA. The trim removed 3 bases at V and 13 bases at J, leaving 3 bases unmatched. CDR3 length equals 12 residues. The CDR3 DNA sequence: TGTGCCAGCAGCTTGGACAGGAATCCCCTCCACTTT. Its translation is CASSLDRNPLHF.

This clone turned up a few times. The V gene is TRBV9, the J gene TRBJ1-2; D not certain. V gave up 0 bases and J gave up 5 bases, with 23 bases separating them. CDR1 SGDLS and CDR2 YYNGEE come from the germline V gene. The length of the CDR3 is 18 residues. CDR3 loop: CASSVAPSEGRTGYGYTF. DNA for the CDR3: TGTGCCAGCAGCGTAGCCCCATCGGAGGGTCGCACGGGGTATGGCTACACCTTC.

The chain joins TRBV7-6 to TRBJ1-1; D might be TRBD1 (5 bases). The V gene lost 1 base and the J gene lost 3 bases, with 15 bases spanning the gap. This CDR3 contains 16 residues. Germline V gene data show CDR1 as SGHVS and CDR2 as FNYEAQ. The CDR3 region has the DNA TGTGCCAGCAGCTTAGGGGGGGGTCGACTATACACTGAAGCTTTCTTT. Encoded protein: CASSLGGGRLYTEAFF. Based on the CDR3 plus reference TRBV7-6 and TRBJ1-1, the full variable domain is GAGVSQSPRYKVTKRGQDVALRCDPISGHVSLYWYRQALGQGPEFLTYFNYEAQQDKSGLPNDRFSAERPEGSISTLTIQRTEQRDSAMYRCASSLGGGRLYTEAFFGQGTRLTVV.

This clone showed up just once. The rearrangement joins TRBV29-1 to TRBJ2-7; D might be TRBD2 (6 bases). Germline values: CDR1 SQVTM, CDR2 ANQGSEA. The CDR3 loop spans 18 amino acids. V was clipped by 6 bases and J by 1 base, with 28 bases between them. The CDR3 here is CSVRRLRDSYPLSYEQYF. The CDR3 DNA is TGCAGCGTCCGCCGCCTCCGGGACTCATACCCCCTTTCCTACGAGCAGTACTTC.

The chain has TRBV7-2 and TRBJ2-7, with D perhaps matching TRBD1 (5 bases). In germline, CDR1 is SGHTA, CDR2 FQGNSA. V lost 1 base and J lost 9, with 16 bases in between. The CDR3 is 14 amino acids. The CDR3 sequence is CASSLGTPTRVQYF. In nucleotides, the CDR3 is TGTGCCAGCAGCTTAGGAACCCCCACCAGGGTGCAGTACTTC.

This clone was detected only once. This chain links TRBV6-5 with TRBJ1-6; D is undetermined. Per the germline V gene, CDR1 is MNHEY and CDR2 is SVGAGI. There are 16 residues in the CDR3. The V gene lost 3 bases and the J gene lost 9 bases, with 18 bases spanning the gap. CDR3 sequence (DNA): TGTGCCAGCAGTTATCTAAGTTTAGGTTCTAGTTCACCCCTCCACTTT. It specifies CASSYLSLGSSSPLHF.

V is TRBV18 and J is TRBJ2-7, with 7 nucleotides matching TRBD1. Germline V gives CDR1 KGHSH, CDR2 LQKENI. The trim removed 5 bases at V and 4 bases at J, leaving 11 bases unmatched. The CDR3 contains 15 residues. CDR3 residues: CASSTLRQGLYEQYF. In DNA form, the CDR3 reads TGTGCCAGCTCAACTCTACGACAGGGTCTTTACGAGCAGTACTTC.

V gene TRBV6-5 combines with J gene TRBJ2-7; possible D gene TRBD1, 5 bases. The CDR3 is 12 residues long. CDR1 and CDR2 from the germline V gene are MNHEY and SVGAGI. Between the trimmed V and J ends, which lost 11 bases and 2 bases, there was a span of 13 bases. In nucleotides, the CDR3 is TGTGCCCTCAGGGATGGAACCTACGAGCAGTACTTC. It specifies CALRDGTYEQYF.

The rearrangement uses TRBV7-2 and TRBJ2-5, with 9 bases identical to TRBD2. Germline CDR1 and CDR2: SGHTA and FQGNSA. This CDR3 contains 18 residues. Unmatched junction bases numbered 13, after V lost 4 bases and J lost 1 base. The CDR3 nucleotides are TGTGCCAGCAGCTCCCGCCCCGGGACTAGCCCTTTCCAAGAGACCCAGTACTTC. It encodes CASSSRPGTSPFQETQYF.

The chain uses TRBV4-3 and TRBJ2-7; no reliable D call. The germline gives CDR1 LGHNA, CDR2 YSLEER. Trimming stripped 1 base from V and 0 bases from J, with 10 bases between. The CDR3 is 15 amino acids. CDR3 nucleotides: TGCGCCAGCAGCCAAGTTGTCCACAGCTCCTACGAGCAGTACTTC. This sequence encodes CASSQVVHSSYEQYF.

The rearrangement links TRBV5-4 to TRBJ2-7, with 12 bases identical to TRBD2. Germline assignment: CDR1 SGHNT and CDR2 YYREEE (reference sequence). V shed 4 bases, J shed 4 bases, and the junction held 9 bases outside the gene matches. The CDR3 runs 16 residues. The chain's CDR3 is CASSPSTSGGMYEQYF. CDR3 sequence (DNA): TGTGCCAGCAGCCCGTCAACTAGCGGGGGGATGTACGAGCAGTACTTC.